The 25 T cell receptor beta chains listed next were all sequenced from one sample in a study of T cell changes during pregnancy in multiple sclerosis. The protocol was immunoSEQ multiplex PCR, while the TCRdb copy is restricted to in-frame clones and leaves out a portion. The profile shows about 51,000 clones, about 92% of them singletons. The sequences come from CD4+ T cells from peripheral blood mononuclear cells, collected in the third trimester of pregnancy. The receptor set was obtained from a female donor with multiple sclerosis, enrolled in a pregnancy study.

This clone appeared a single time. The limits of the CDR3 on the DNA are not certain, so only TCRdb's listed CDR3 is given. The chain carries TRBV21-1 and TRBJ2-3; the D call in the table, TRBD1, was not verified against the DNA. TRBV21-1 is listed as a pseudogene. The CDR3 region is 16 residues in length, termini included. CDR3 sequence reads: CASSHWWGTGTDTQYF.

This clone was seen once. The genes are TRBV6-1 and TRBJ1-1; no firm D call. This CDR3 has 14 residues. CDR1 MNHNS and CDR2 SASEGT come from the germline V gene. Trimming pared 2 bases from V and 3 bases from J, leaving 10 bases between. Here the CDR3 reads CASSETGLDTEAFF. CDR3 bases: TGTGCCAGCAGTGAAACGGGGTTGGACACTGAAGCTTTCTTT.

CDR3 sequence reads: CASRPGLLPINEQFF. The CDR3 DNA follows: TGCGCCAGCAGGCCCGGGTTGCTCCCAATCAATGAGCAGTTCTTC. The rearrangement links TRBV5-1 to TRBJ2-1; the D is unclear. V shed 5 bases and J shed 6 bases, with 18 bases lying between them. This CDR3 is built from 15 residues. Germline lookup yields CDR1 SGHRS and CDR2 YFSETQ. The variable domain in full, completed from reference TRBV5-1 and TRBJ2-1, reads KAGVTQTPRYLIKTRGQQVTLSCSPISGHRSVSWYQQTPGQGLQFLFEYFSETQRNKGNFPGRFSGRQFSNSRSEMNVSTLELGDSALYLCASRPGLLPINEQFFGPGTRLTVL.

This clone was picked up one time. The chain uses TRBV5-4 and TRBJ2-2, with 11 bases that match TRBD2. V was clipped by 0 bases and J by 2 bases; unmatched bases: 3. This CDR3 spans 17 amino acids. CDR1 is SGHNT and CDR2 is YYREEE in the germline V gene (reference sequence). The CDR3 coding sequence is TGTGCCAGCAGCTTGGAACTAGCGGGAGTCAACACCGGGGAGCTGTTTTTT. Translating gives CASSLELAGVNTGELFF.

The CDR3 protein is CASSAGTGGSTGELFF. CDR3 DNA sequence: TGTGCCAGCAGCGCCGGGACAGGGGGGTCCACCGGGGAGCTGTTTTTT. The V gene is TRBV7-9, the J gene TRBJ2-2; 11 nucleotides align to TRBD1. J gave up 4 bases and V 5 bases, and 6 bases lay outside the gene matches. The CDR3 consists of 16 residues. The germline V gene encodes CDR1 SEHNR and CDR2 FQNEAQ (reference sequence).

The chain uses TRBV18 and TRBJ2-7; maybe TRBD1 (7 bases). V was pared by 3 bases and J by 0 bases, with 12 bases between. Germline lookup yields CDR1 KGHSH and CDR2 LQKENI. This CDR3 has 15 amino acids. The CDR3 bases are TGTGCCAGCTCACCTAGCCAGGGGGGCTCCTACGAGCAGTACTTC. This translates into CASSPSQGGSYEQYF. Looking up the rest from reference TRBV18 and TRBJ2-7 gives the full variable domain: NAGVMQNPRHLVRRRGQEARLRCSPMKGHSHVYWYRQLPEEGLKFMVYLQKENIIDESGMPKERFSAEFPKEGPSILRIQQVVRGDSAAYFCASSPSQGGSYEQYFGPGTRLTVT.

The rearrangement uses TRBV5-4 and TRBJ2-1; the match to TRBD2 covers 13 bases. The CDR3 contains 16 residues. CDR1 is SGHNT and CDR2 is YYREEE in the germline V gene (reference sequence). The V segment lost 1 base and the J segment 7 bases; nucleotides outside the gene matches: 5. CDR3 residues: CASSLSTSGRANEQFF. The CDR3 nucleotides read TGTGCCAGCAGCTTGTCTACTAGCGGGAGGGCAAATGAGCAGTTCTTC.

This clone was detected a few times. The gene calls are TRBV5-1 and TRBJ1-1; D is perhaps TRBD1 (6 bases). CDR3 size: 15 residues. The germline V and J ends were trimmed by 2 bases and 1 base, with 12 bases remaining between them. Germline CDR1 and CDR2: SGHRS and YFSETQ. This CDR3 reads CASSLPGHTNTEAFF. In nucleotides, the CDR3 is TGCGCCAGCAGCTTACCGGGACATACGAACACTGAAGCTTTCTTT.

The CDR3 nucleotides are TGTGCCAGCAGGGGGACATGGCCATCCGCAGATACGCAGTATTTT. Translated: CASRGTWPSADTQYF. The genes are TRBV7-2 and TRBJ2-3; possible D gene TRBD1, 6 bases. CDR3 length equals 15 residues. Germline V lookup: CDR1 SGHTA, CDR2 FQGNSA. V lost 6 bases, J lost 4 bases, and 17 bases lay in between.

This chain connects TRBV11-2 to TRBJ2-1; D possibly corresponds to TRBD2 (6 bases). V dropped 0 bases and J dropped 10 bases, with 16 bases sitting between them. Looked up from germline, CDR1 is SGHAT and CDR2 is FQNNGV. This CDR3 has 15 amino acids. This CDR3 is CASSLEAGPSVEQFF. For the CDR3, the DNA is TGTGCCAGCAGCTTAGAAGCGGGTCCCTCGGTAGAGCAGTTCTTC.

This chain uses TRBV25-1 with TRBJ2-2; weak D call: TRBD2 (6 bases). Trimming removed 5 bases from V and 5 bases from J, with 18 bases in between. There are 16 residues in the CDR3. Germline CDR1 and CDR2: MGHDK and SYGVNS. CDR3 sequence reads: CASSRDRGAGTGELFF. DNA of the CDR3: TGTGCCAGCAGTCGGGATCGAGGTGCGGGAACCGGGGAGCTGTTTTTT.

The rearrangement uses TRBV7-2 and TRBJ2-7; the D gene is possibly TRBD1 (6 bases). Trimming left V 2 bases short and J 5 bases short, with 13 bases between. The CDR3 loop spans 14 amino acids. CDR1 and CDR2 from the germline V gene are SGHTA and FQGNSA. The CDR3 loop reads CASSLTTGFHEQYF. CDR3 nucleotides: TGTGCCAGCAGCTTAACTACAGGGTTTCACGAGCAGTACTTC.

J is TRBJ2-3 and V is TRBV5-1; TRBD2 might be the D (6 bases). The CDR3 extends over 14 amino acids. Germline V gene data show CDR1 as SGHRS and CDR2 as YFSETQ. V lost 5 bases and J 1 base, leaving 11 bases between the germline ends. CDR3 in DNA: TGCGCCAGCAGGAGGAGGGCCGGCACAGATACGCAGTATTTT. The encoded protein is CASRRRAGTDTQYF.

A single count supports this clone. This chain links TRBV19 with TRBJ2-2; 7 bases are a match to TRBD1. After removal of 4 bases from V and 5 bases from J, the junction contained 7 bases not matched to a gene. The germline gives CDR1 LNHDA, CDR2 SQIVND (reference sequence). The CDR3 extends over 15 amino acids. The CDR3 nucleotides are TGTGCCAGTAGTACCCTGACAGGGTCAACCGGGGAGCTGTTTTTT. Translation: CASSTLTGSTGELFF.

This sequence joins TRBV6-5 and TRBJ2-5, with TRBD2 matching 11 bases. The CDR3 is 16 residues long. Germline V gives CDR1 MNHEY, CDR2 SVGAGI. After removal of 4 bases from V and 4 bases from J, the junction contained 8 bases not matched to a gene. The CDR3 sequence: CASSFKPSGGRETQYF. DNA for the CDR3: TGTGCCAGCAGTTTTAAACCTAGCGGGGGGAGAGAGACCCAGTACTTC.

This chain uses TRBV4-3 with TRBJ2-7; 13 bases fit TRBD2. Looked up from germline, CDR1 is LGHNA and CDR2 is YSLEER. The CDR3 has 15 amino acids. J was trimmed by 4 bases and V by 4 bases; bases with no gene match: 4. The CDR3 nucleotides read TGCGCCAGCAGCCTTGGACTAGCGGGAGTTTACGAGCAGTACTTC. Translating gives CASSLGLAGVYEQYF.

V and J are TRBV11-2 and TRBJ2-1; a weak D match, TRBD1 (6 bases). V was shortened by 5 bases and J by 4 bases, with 24 bases between the two germline ends. CDR1 and CDR2 (germline): SGHAT, FQNNGV. This CDR3 has 18 amino acids. Written as DNA, the CDR3 is TGTGCCAGCAGCGTTAGCACCGACAAGGGTCAGGGGTACAATGAGCAGTTCTTC. This translates into CASSVSTDKGQGYNEQFF.

V gene TRBV10-3 combines with J gene TRBJ1-4, with D maybe TRBD1 (6 bases). Germline-derived CDR1 and CDR2 are ENHRY and SYGVKD. V was clipped by 7 bases and J by 8 bases, with 17 bases between them. The CDR3 loop spans 14 amino acids. CDR3 sequence (DNA): TGTGCCATCAAGGGGGATAGAGGATCGGAAAAACTGTTTTTT. It translates to CAIKGDRGSEKLFF.

This chain links TRBV5-4 with TRBJ1-2; 9 nucleotides match TRBD1. Germline V gene data show CDR1 as SGHNT and CDR2 as YYREEE (reference sequence). This CDR3 has 19 amino acids. The J segment lost 1 base and the V segment lost 3 bases, leaving 16 bases of the junction unmatched. The CDR3 DNA follows: TGTGCCAGCAGCTCTGGGGGGGGACAGGGATTACCACATAACTATGGCTACACCTTC. Protein sequence: CASSSGGGQGLPHNYGYTF.

J is TRBJ1-2 and V is TRBV6-6; 7 positions match TRBD1. J lost 6 bases, V lost 6 bases, and 7 bases had no gene match. Germline CDR1 reads MNHNY; CDR2 reads SVGAGI (reference sequence). CDR3 length: 13 residues. The CDR3 sequence: CASRVTGEDGYTF. The CDR3 nucleotides are TGTGCCAGCAGAGTTACAGGGGAGGATGGCTACACCTTC.

The chain carries TRBV4-2 and TRBJ1-2; the match to TRBD1 covers 8 bases. Per the germline V gene, CDR1 is LGHNA and CDR2 is YNFKEQ. V lost 1 base to trimming and J lost 5 bases; unmatched junction nucleotides: 9. The CDR3 spans 16 residues. Written as DNA, the CDR3 is TGTGCCAGCAGCCAAGCCTCCGGACAGGGATGGTATGGCTACACCTTC. This sequence encodes CASSQASGQGWYGYTF.

The chain has TRBV6-1 and TRBJ1-4; the match to TRBD1 covers 10 bases. The CDR3 length is 15 residues. Germline V lookup: CDR1 MNHNS, CDR2 SASEGT. J lost 8 bases, V lost 4 bases, and 7 bases had no gene match. CDR3 loop: CASSGGQGSQEKLFF. In DNA form, the CDR3 reads TGTGCCAGCAGTGGGGGACAGGGGTCTCAGGAAAAACTGTTTTTT.

The chain is built from TRBV5-3 and TRBJ2-7; TRBD2 might be the D (5 bases). TRBV5-3 is known as an ORF, though its function is uncertain. The germline V and J ends were trimmed by 7 bases and 3 bases, with 17 bases remaining between them. This CDR3 spans 14 amino acids. The CDR3 sequence: CARAAGLSIYEQYF. The CDR3 DNA reads TGTGCCAGAGCGGCAGGACTTTCGATCTACGAGCAGTACTTC.

The chain recombines TRBV7-9 with TRBJ1-4; 9 nucleotides align to TRBD1. Germline values: CDR1 SEHNR, CDR2 FQNEAQ (reference sequence). The CDR3 length is 15 residues. The V gene end was trimmed by 4 bases and the J gene end by 7 bases; junction bases not matched to a gene: 7. The CDR3 spells CASSYGQGQGEKLFF. DNA of the CDR3: TGTGCCAGCAGCTACGGACAGGGGCAAGGTGAAAAACTGTTTTTT.

This clone was seen a single time. The chain recombines TRBV5-5 with TRBJ2-4; D may be TRBD2 (6 bases). This CDR3 comprises 18 residues. Looked up from germline, CDR1 is SGHKS and CDR2 is YYEKEE (reference sequence). The germline V and J ends were trimmed by 0 bases and 0 bases, with 16 bases remaining between them. This CDR3 is CASSLEGGAGRAKNIQYF. CDR3 bases: TGTGCCAGCAGCTTGGAGGGTGGAGCGGGCCGAGCCAAAAACATTCAGTACTTC.